This TCR beta chain was profiled in a study of T cells in Graves' hyperthyroidism and ophthalmopathy. Overall study findings and caveats: Most thyroid-expanded clonotypes above 0.001 were also found in blood.

The TCR beta CDR3 regions underwent amplification using RNA transcripts as the source. Initially, a first-round RT-PCR of the TCR CDR3 employed the HTBI primer set. TCRdb re-derived calls from the multiplex PCR reads in MiXCR, one entry per CDR3 protein. The table includes about 540,000 distinct CDR3 sequences, roughly 50% detected once. The CDR3 contains 14 residues. Trimming took off 2 bases at V and 3 bases at J, with 10 bases between the two ends. The germline CDR1 and CDR2 sequences are MNHEY and SVGAGI. With respect to this clonotype: Its antigen is currently unknown.

The sequence came from a woman under 30 with Graves' hyperthyroidism. Sequencing was carried out using peripheral blood or thyroid tissue (not recorded which). The chain is built from TRBV6-5 and TRBJ1-1, with D uncertain. CDR3 in amino acids: CASSYMGRDTEAFF. In DNA form, the CDR3 reads TGTGCCAGCAGTTACATGGGTCGGGACACTGAAGCTTTCTTT.